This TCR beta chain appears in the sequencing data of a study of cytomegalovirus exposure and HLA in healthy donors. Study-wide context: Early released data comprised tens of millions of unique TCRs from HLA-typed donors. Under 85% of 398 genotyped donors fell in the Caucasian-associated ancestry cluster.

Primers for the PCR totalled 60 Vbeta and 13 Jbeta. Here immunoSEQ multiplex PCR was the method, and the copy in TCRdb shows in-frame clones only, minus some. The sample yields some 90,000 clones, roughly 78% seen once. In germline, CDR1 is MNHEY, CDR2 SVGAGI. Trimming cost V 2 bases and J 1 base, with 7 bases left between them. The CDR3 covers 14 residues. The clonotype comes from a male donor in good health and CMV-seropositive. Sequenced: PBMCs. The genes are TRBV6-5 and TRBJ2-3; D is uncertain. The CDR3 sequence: CASSYAGGTDTQYF. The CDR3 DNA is TGTGCCAGCAGTTACGCCGGTGGCACAGATACGCAGTATTTT.